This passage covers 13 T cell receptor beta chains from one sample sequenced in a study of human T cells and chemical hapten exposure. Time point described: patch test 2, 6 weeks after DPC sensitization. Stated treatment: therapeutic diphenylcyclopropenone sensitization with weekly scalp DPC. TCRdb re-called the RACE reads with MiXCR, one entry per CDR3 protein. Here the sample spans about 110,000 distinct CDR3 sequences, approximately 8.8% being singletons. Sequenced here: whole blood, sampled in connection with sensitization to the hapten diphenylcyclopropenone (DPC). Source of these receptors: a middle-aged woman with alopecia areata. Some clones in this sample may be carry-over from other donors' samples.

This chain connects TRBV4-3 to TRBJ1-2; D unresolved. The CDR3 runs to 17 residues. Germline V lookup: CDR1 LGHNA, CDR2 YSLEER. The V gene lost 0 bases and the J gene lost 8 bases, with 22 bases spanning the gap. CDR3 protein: CASSQDHRGDGLKGYTF. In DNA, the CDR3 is TGCGCCAGCAGCCAAGATCATAGAGGTGACGGGCTTAAAGGCTACACCTTC.

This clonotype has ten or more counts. The CDR3 is CAISATGRLNTEAFF. The CDR3 DNA reads TGTGCCATCAGTGCAACGGGACGGTTGAACACTGAAGCTTTCTTT. The genes are TRBV10-3 and TRBJ1-1; TRBD1 is a possible D gene (5 bases). The CDR3 runs 15 residues. Trimming pared 4 bases from V and 0 bases from J, leaving 12 bases between. Per germline, CDR1 ENHRY and CDR2 SYGVKD.

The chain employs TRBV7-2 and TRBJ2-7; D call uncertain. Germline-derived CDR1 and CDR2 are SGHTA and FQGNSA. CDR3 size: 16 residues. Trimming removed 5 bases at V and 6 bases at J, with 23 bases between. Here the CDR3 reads CASSPANNRLISEQYF. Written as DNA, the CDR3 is TGTGCCAGCAGCCCCGCCAACAATCGACTCATCTCCGAGCAGTACTTC.

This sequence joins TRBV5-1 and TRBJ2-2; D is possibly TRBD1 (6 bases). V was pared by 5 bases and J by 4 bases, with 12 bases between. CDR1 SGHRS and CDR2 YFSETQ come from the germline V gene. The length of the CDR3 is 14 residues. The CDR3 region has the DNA TGCGCCAGCAGTTTAACAGGGCCCACCGGGGAGCTGTTTTTT. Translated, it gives CASSLTGPTGELFF.

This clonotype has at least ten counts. The CDR3 region is CASSSLHRQPQHF. In nucleotides, the CDR3 is TGTGCCAGTAGTTCTCTCCATCGTCAGCCCCAGCATTTT. V gene TRBV19 combines with J gene TRBJ1-5, with no clear D. CDR3 length: 13 residues. Germline V gene lookup returns CDR1 LNHDA and CDR2 SQIVND (reference sequence). Trimming cost V 5 bases and J 6 bases, with 11 bases left between them.

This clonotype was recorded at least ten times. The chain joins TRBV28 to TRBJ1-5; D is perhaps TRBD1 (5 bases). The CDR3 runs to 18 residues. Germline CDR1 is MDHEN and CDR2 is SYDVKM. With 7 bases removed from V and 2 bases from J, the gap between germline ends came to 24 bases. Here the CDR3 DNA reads TGTGCCAGCACCCGAAGGGGTGGAGGGTCTCGGGGCAATCAGCCCCAGCATTTT. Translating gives CASTRRGGGSRGNQPQHF.

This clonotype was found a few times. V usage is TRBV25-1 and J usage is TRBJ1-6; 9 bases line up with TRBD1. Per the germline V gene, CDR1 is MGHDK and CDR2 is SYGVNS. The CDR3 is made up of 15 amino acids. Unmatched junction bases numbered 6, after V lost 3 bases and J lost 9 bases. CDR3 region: CASSDRDRAFSPLHF. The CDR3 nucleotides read TGTGCCAGCAGTGACCGGGACAGGGCTTTTTCACCCCTCCACTTT.

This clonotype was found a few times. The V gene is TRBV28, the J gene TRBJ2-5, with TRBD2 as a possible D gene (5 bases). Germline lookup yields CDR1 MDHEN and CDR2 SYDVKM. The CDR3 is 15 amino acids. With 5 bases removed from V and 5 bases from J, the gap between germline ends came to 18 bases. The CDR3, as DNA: TGTGCCAGCAGTAGATCCGGGATCCGGCAGGAGACCCAGTACTTC. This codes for CASSRSGIRQETQYF.

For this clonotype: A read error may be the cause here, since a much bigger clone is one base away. CDR3 in amino acids: CTSSVGPGHLYEQYF. The CDR3 DNA is TGTACCAGCAGCGTAGGGCCAGGGCACCTCTACGAGCAGTACTTC. The J gene is TRBJ2-7, the V gene TRBV9; weak D call: TRBD1 (5 bases). From germline, CDR1 is SGDLS and CDR2 YYNGEE. This CDR3 has 15 amino acids.

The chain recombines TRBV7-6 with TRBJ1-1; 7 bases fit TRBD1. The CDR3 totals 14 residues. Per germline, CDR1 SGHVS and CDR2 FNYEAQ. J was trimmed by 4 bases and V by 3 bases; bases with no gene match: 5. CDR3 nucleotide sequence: TGTGCCAGCAGCTTGAGCGACAGGGTCACTGAAGCTTTCTTT. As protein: CASSLSDRVTEAFF.

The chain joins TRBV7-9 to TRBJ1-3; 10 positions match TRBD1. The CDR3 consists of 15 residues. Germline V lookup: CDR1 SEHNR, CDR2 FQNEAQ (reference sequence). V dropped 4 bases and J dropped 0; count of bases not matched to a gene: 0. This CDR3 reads CASSWTGGSGNTIYF. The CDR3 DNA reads TGTGCCAGCAGCTGGACAGGGGGCTCTGGAAACACCATATATTTT.

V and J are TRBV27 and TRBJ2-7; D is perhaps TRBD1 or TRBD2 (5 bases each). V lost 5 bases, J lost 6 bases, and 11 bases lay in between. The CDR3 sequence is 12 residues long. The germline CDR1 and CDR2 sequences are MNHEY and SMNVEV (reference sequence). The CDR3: CASSPPGPEQYF. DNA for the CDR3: TGTGCCAGCAGTCCCCCGGGGCCCGAGCAGTACTTC.

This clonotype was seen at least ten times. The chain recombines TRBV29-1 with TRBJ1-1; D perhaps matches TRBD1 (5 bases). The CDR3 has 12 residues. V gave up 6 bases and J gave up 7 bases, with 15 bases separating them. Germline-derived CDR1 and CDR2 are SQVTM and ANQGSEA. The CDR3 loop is CSVKQDLGEAFF. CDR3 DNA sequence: TGCAGCGTAAAACAGGACCTGGGTGAAGCTTTCTTT.